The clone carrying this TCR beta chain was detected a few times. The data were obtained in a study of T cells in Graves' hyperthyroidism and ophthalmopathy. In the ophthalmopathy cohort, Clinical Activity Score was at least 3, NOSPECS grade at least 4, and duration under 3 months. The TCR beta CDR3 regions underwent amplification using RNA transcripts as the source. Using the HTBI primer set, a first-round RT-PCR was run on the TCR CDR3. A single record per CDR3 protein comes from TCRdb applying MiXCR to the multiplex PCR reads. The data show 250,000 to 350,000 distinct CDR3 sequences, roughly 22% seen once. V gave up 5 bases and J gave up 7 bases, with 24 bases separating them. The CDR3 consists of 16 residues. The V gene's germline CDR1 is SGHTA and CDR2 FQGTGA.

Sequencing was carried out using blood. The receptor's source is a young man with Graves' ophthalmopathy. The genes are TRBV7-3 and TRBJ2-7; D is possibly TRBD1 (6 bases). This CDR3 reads CASSPMTGVQGGEQYF. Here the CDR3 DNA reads TGTGCCAGCAGCCCAATGACAGGAGTTCAAGGTGGAGAGCAGTACTTC.